This TCR beta chain originates from a study of blood T cell repertoires in COVID-19. Study as a whole: The origin of the acute and convalescent COVID-19 samples was the United States, Italy and Spain. Sources were T cells, B-cell-depleted T cells, or PBMCs; the material itself was cDNA or gDNA.

In the original workflow: Reference gene primer amplification gave estimated nucleated cell counts. The repertoire was sequenced with immunoSEQ multiplex PCR; TCRdb's copy has only in-frame clones and lacks some. V and J calls and clone size are given by that table; D and trimming were obtained from the DNA. This sample has about 36,000 clones; 81% occur once, and the top ten carry about 45%. This TCR derives from a human donor in a cohort sampled during active or convalescent COVID-19. The donor label of this sample is uncertain. Material for sequencing was peripheral blood.

The CDR3 DNA reads as TGTGCCAGTAGTATGGGGGACAGGGGAAGGAATAGCAATCAGCCCCAGCATTTT. It yields the protein CASSMGDRGRNSNQPQHF. The chain joins TRBV19 to TRBJ1-5; 10 nucleotides line up with TRBD1. The V segment lost 3 bases and the J segment 0 bases; nucleotides outside the gene matches: 8. Germline values: CDR1 LNHDA, CDR2 SQIVND (reference sequence). The CDR3 loop spans 18 amino acids.